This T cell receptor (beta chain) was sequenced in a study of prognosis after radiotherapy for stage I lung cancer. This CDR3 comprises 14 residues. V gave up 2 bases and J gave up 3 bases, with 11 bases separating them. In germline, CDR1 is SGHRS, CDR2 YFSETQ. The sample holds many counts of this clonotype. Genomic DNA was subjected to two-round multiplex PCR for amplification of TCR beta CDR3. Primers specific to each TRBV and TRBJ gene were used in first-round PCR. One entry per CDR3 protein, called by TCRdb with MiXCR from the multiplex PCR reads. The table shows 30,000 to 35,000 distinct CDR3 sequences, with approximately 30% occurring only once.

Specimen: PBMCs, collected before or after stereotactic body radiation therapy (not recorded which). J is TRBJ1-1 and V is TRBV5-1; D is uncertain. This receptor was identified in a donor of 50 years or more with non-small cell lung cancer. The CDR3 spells CASSFNSWDTEAFF. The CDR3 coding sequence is TGCGCCAGCAGCTTTAACAGTTGGGACACTGAAGCTTTCTTT.